The rows below give T cell receptor beta chains drawn from one sample of a study of blood T cell repertoires in COVID-19. Profiling relied on immunoSEQ multiplex PCR, and the TCRdb table lists in-frame clones only, not all of them. The sample has hundreds of thousands of clones, more than 75% seen once. Sequenced: peripheral blood. Receptors were obtained from a woman in her thirties or forties who had recovered from COVID-19. CDR3s include the opening cysteine and the closing phenylalanine or tryptophan. Each record gives: J gene, clone size, D gene, V gene, CDR3 DNA, CDR3 protein. D genes are given only for firm matches. A row's size may be missing; if present it is once, few, many or a size class.

J gene: TRBJ2-2
clone size: .
D gene: TRBD1
V gene: TRBV5-1
CDR3 DNA: TGCGCCAGCAGGACCCGACAGGGGGCTGGCACCGGGGAGCTGTTTTTT
CDR3 protein: CASRTRQGAGTGELFF

J gene: TRBJ2-7
clone size: .
D gene: TRBD2
V gene: TRBV3-1/TRBV3-2
CDR3 DNA: TGTGCCAGCAGCCAAGGGACTAGTTCTGTCGAGCAGTACTTC
CDR3 protein: CASSQGTSSVEQYF

J gene: TRBJ2-3
clone size: .
D gene: .
V gene: TRBV27
CDR3 DNA: TGTGCCAGCAGTTTAGCGGGCGGCCGGGGAGATACGCAGTATTTT
CDR3 protein: CASSLAGGRGDTQYF

J gene: TRBJ2-1
clone size: .
D gene: TRBD2
V gene: TRBV9
CDR3 DNA: TGTGCCAGCAGCGTAGTGGCGGGAGGCTCCTACAATGAGCAGTTCTTC
CDR3 protein: CASSVVAGGSYNEQFF

J gene: TRBJ2-3
clone size: once
D gene: TRBD2
V gene: TRBV12-3/TRBV12-4
CDR3 DNA: TGTGCCAGCAGTTTGCGGGGGGGTACGCAGTATTTT
CDR3 protein: CASSLRGGTQYF

J gene: TRBJ2-5
clone size: .
D gene: TRBD2
V gene: TRBV18
CDR3 DNA: TGTGCCAGCTCACCACGTCGTGCTAGCGGCGAGACCCAGTACTTC
CDR3 protein: CASSPRRASGETQYF

J gene: TRBJ1-6
clone size: .
D gene: TRBD1
V gene: TRBV15
CDR3 DNA: TGTGCCACCAGCAGAGGGGACAGGGGATCTGGATCACCCCTCCACTTT
CDR3 protein: CATSRGDRGSGSPLHF

J gene: TRBJ2-1
clone size: .
D gene: .
V gene: TRBV9
CDR3 DNA: TGTGCCAGCAGCGCGGAGGAGGGATTTAACAATGAGCAGTTCTTC
CDR3 protein: CASSAEEGFNNEQFF

J gene: TRBJ2-7
clone size: once
D gene: .
V gene: TRBV6-4
CDR3 DNA: TGTGCCAGCAGTGCCAAGCTGGGAGCCTACGAGCAGTACTTC
CDR3 protein: CASSAKLGAYEQYF

J gene: TRBJ2-7
clone size: .
D gene: .
V gene: TRBV7-2
CDR3 DNA: TGTGCCAGCAGCCCCAGACAAGGGGGAGGGGAGCAGTACTTC
CDR3 protein: CASSPRQGGGEQYF

J gene: TRBJ2-1
clone size: .
D gene: TRBD2
V gene: TRBV5-1
CDR3 DNA: TGCGCCAGCAGCTTGGTTGCTAGCGGGGCCGGGGGCTACAATGAGCAGTTCTTC
CDR3 protein: CASSLVASGAGGYNEQFF

J gene: TRBJ1-6
clone size: few
D gene: TRBD1
V gene: TRBV27
CDR3 DNA: TGTGCCAGCACCAGGGGGAGAGGGGATTCACCCCTCCACTTT
CDR3 protein: CASTRGRGDSPLHF

J gene: TRBJ1-2
clone size: .
D gene: .
V gene: TRBV9
CDR3 DNA: TGTGCCAGCAGCGTAGTGGGGCCCCCGCTTAACTATGGCTACACCTTC
CDR3 protein: CASSVVGPPLNYGYTF

J gene: TRBJ1-2
clone size: .
D gene: .
V gene: TRBV30
CDR3 DNA: TGTGCCTGGTGGGGGCAGTTCTATGGCTACACCTTC
CDR3 protein: CAWWGQFYGYTF

J gene: TRBJ2-2
clone size: .
D gene: TRBD1
V gene: TRBV5-1
CDR3 DNA: TGCGCCAGCAGCTTGGAGGGGGCCAGGGGAGTTCGGACCGGGGAGCTGTTTTTT
CDR3 protein: CASSLEGARGVRTGELFF

J gene: TRBJ1-3
clone size: .
D gene: .
V gene: TRBV19
CDR3 DNA: TGTGCCAGTAGTATTGGGACAACCTCTGGAAACACCATATATTTT
CDR3 protein: CASSIGTTSGNTIYF

J gene: TRBJ1-2
clone size: .
D gene: .
V gene: TRBV5-6
CDR3 DNA: TGTGCCAGCTTCCCGGCGGGGGGCCGGGGGGGCTATGGCTACACCTTC
CDR3 protein: CASFPAGGRGGYGYTF

J gene: TRBJ1-5
clone size: .
D gene: TRBD1
V gene: TRBV9
CDR3 DNA: TGTGCCAGCAGCGTCGGAACAGGGGGCAGCGGTCAGCCCCAGCATTTT
CDR3 protein: CASSVGTGGSGQPQHF

J gene: TRBJ1-6
clone size: .
D gene: .
V gene: TRBV6-6
CDR3 DNA: TGTGCCAGCAGTTACATATCGGGGGGTGATTCACCCCTCCACTTT
CDR3 protein: CASSYISGGDSPLHF

J gene: TRBJ2-2
clone size: .
D gene: TRBD2
V gene: TRBV7-9
CDR3 DNA: TGTGCCAGCAGCATGGGACTAGCCCCGAACACCGGGGAGCTGTTTTTT
CDR3 protein: CASSMGLAPNTGELFF

J gene: TRBJ2-1
clone size: few
D gene: .
V gene: TRBV11-3
CDR3 DNA: TGTGCCAGCAGCCTCGGTGGGCTCTCCTACAATGAGCAGTTCTTC
CDR3 protein: CASSLGGLSYNEQFF

J gene: TRBJ2-7
clone size: .
D gene: TRBD1
V gene: TRBV19
CDR3 DNA: TGTGCCAGTAGTATGGTAGGGGGCGAGAGGCAGTACTTC
CDR3 protein: CASSMVGGERQYF

J gene: TRBJ2-5
clone size: once
D gene: .
V gene: TRBV5-1
CDR3 DNA: TGCGCCAGCAGCTTGGAGGGGGAGACCCAGTACTTC
CDR3 protein: CASSLEGETQYF

J gene: TRBJ1-5
clone size: .
D gene: .
V gene: TRBV27
CDR3 DNA: TGTGCCAGCAACCCTGTCCGGGGCAATCAGCCCCAGCATTTT
CDR3 protein: CASNPVRGNQPQHF

J gene: TRBJ2-5
clone size: .
D gene: .
V gene: TRBV5-1
CDR3 DNA: TGCGCCAGCAGCTTGAACAGGGCAAACTCTCGTGAGACCCAGTACTTC
CDR3 protein: CASSLNRANSRETQYF

J gene: TRBJ1-2
clone size: .
D gene: TRBD1
V gene: TRBV30
CDR3 DNA: TGTGCCTGGAGCCAGCAGGGGGCCGGGGGCTACACCTTC
CDR3 protein: CAWSQQGAGGYTF

J gene: TRBJ2-1
clone size: .
D gene: TRBD2
V gene: TRBV6-5
CDR3 DNA: TGTGCCAGCAGCCGAGCGGGAGGGACTACAAATGAGCAGTTCTTC
CDR3 protein: CASSRAGGTTNEQFF

J gene: TRBJ2-1
clone size: .
D gene: TRBD2
V gene: TRBV19
CDR3 DNA: TGTGCCAGTTGGACTAGCGGGAGGGCGCGGCAGTTCTTC
CDR3 protein: CASWTSGRARQFF

J gene: TRBJ2-7
clone size: .
D gene: TRBD1
V gene: TRBV2
CDR3 DNA: TGTGCCAGCAGACGGACAGGGAAGGGGTCCTACGAGCAGTACTTC
CDR3 protein: CASRRTGKGSYEQYF

J gene: TRBJ1-2
clone size: .
D gene: .
V gene: TRBV27
CDR3 DNA: TGTGCCAGCAGTTTATCCCCCGACACCAGGTATGGCTACACCTTC
CDR3 protein: CASSLSPDTRYGYTF

J gene: TRBJ1-2
clone size: .
D gene: TRBD1
V gene: TRBV3-1/TRBV3-2
CDR3 DNA: TGTGCCAGCAGCCAAGAGACCCACAGGGGGCGCGGTGCTAACTATGGCTACACCTTC
CDR3 protein: CASSQETHRGRGANYGYTF

J gene: TRBJ1-2
clone size: .
D gene: TRBD1
V gene: TRBV19
CDR3 DNA: TGTGCCAGTAGTGACCCACAGGGGGGGACGGGCTATGGCTACACCTTC
CDR3 protein: CASSDPQGGTGYGYTF

J gene: TRBJ2-3
clone size: few
D gene: TRBD2
V gene: TRBV4-1
CDR3 DNA: TGCGCCAGCAGCCAATCCCTAGCGGGAGGCCCGAGCACAGATACGCAGTATTTT
CDR3 protein: CASSQSLAGGPSTDTQYF

J gene: TRBJ2-5
clone size: .
D gene: TRBD2
V gene: TRBV7-2
CDR3 DNA: TGTGCCAGCAGCTTGGGCGCGCTAGCGGGAGGCGAGACCCAGTACTTC
CDR3 protein: CASSLGALAGGETQYF

J gene: TRBJ1-2
clone size: .
D gene: .
V gene: TRBV12-5
CDR3 DNA: TGTGCTAGTGGTTTGGCAACAGCCTACTATGGCTACACCTTC
CDR3 protein: CASGLATAYYGYTF

J gene: TRBJ2-7
clone size: .
D gene: TRBD2
V gene: TRBV5-1
CDR3 DNA: TGCGCCAGCAGCCGGCGGCTCCGGGGACTAGCGGGGGGATCCTACGAGCAGTACTTC
CDR3 protein: CASSRRLRGLAGGSYEQYF

J gene: TRBJ1-2
clone size: .
D gene: TRBD1
V gene: TRBV24-1
CDR3 DNA: TGTGCCACCAGTGATTCGGGACAGGGCCTTGGCTACACCTTC
CDR3 protein: CATSDSGQGLGYTF